These 15 T cell receptor beta chains came from one sample sequenced in a study of T cells after yellow fever vaccination. MiXCR, applied by TCRdb to the 5' RACE reads, yields one record per CDR3 protein. The sample lists over 250,000 distinct CDR3 sequences; around 4.9% were seen once. This specimen was CD4+ T cells sorted from PBMCs, taken on the day of the yellow fever booster vaccination. Receptors originate from a man younger than 30 who received the YFV17D yellow fever vaccine.

The V and J genes are TRBV6-5 and TRBJ1-1; D is unresolved. Germline CDR1 and CDR2: MNHEY and SVGAGI. The length of the CDR3 is 11 residues. Trimming took 2 bases from V and 11 from J, leaving 9 bases between them. CDR3 nucleotide sequence: TGTGCCAGCAGTTACGCTCAAGTTGCTTTCTTT. Translation: CASSYAQVAFF.

This clonotype was found many times. The chain employs TRBV5-1 and TRBJ2-1; 12 nucleotides match TRBD2. The CDR3 covers 16 residues. With V trimmed by 4 bases and J by 8 bases, 10 bases remained unmatched. Per the germline V gene, CDR1 is SGHRS and CDR2 is YFSETQ. Here the CDR3 DNA reads TGCGCCAGCAGCACTCTACTAGCGGGGGGTGTCGATGAGCAGTTCTTC. As protein: CASSTLLAGGVDEQFF.

This chain joins TRBV20-1 and TRBJ1-6, with unresolved D. With 2 bases removed from V and 0 bases from J, the gap between germline ends came to 17 bases. The germline gives CDR1 DFQATT, CDR2 SNEGSKA (reference sequence). The CDR3 covers 18 residues. The CDR3 coding sequence is TGCAGTGCTAGACCGTATCTGGACCTCAGCTCCTATAATTCACCCCTCCACTTT. It encodes CSARPYLDLSSYNSPLHF.

The chain uses TRBV18 and TRBJ1-1; TRBD1 aligns across 7 bases. Trimming at V came to 1 base and at J to 2 bases, leaving 4 bases not matched to a gene. The CDR3 sequence is 15 residues long. The germline gives CDR1 KGHSH, CDR2 LQKENI. DNA of the CDR3: TGTGCCAGCTCACCACTCGGGACAGCTAACACTGAAGCTTTCTTT. Encoded protein: CASSPLGTANTEAFF.

In this sample, this clonotype turned up many times. V usage is TRBV5-6 and J usage is TRBJ2-5, with D perhaps matching TRBD1 (7 bases). CDR3 size: 15 residues. The V gene lost 0 bases and the J gene lost 4 bases, with 13 bases spanning the gap. The germline V gene encodes CDR1 SGHDT and CDR2 YYEEEE. The CDR3 sequence is CASSLVYQGGETQYF. The CDR3 coding sequence is TGTGCCAGCAGCTTGGTCTACCAGGGGGGAGAGACCCAGTACTTC.

The chain links TRBV9 to TRBJ2-5; 10 nucleotides line up with TRBD2. CDR1 is SGDLS and CDR2 is YYNGEE in the germline V gene. The CDR3 extends over 16 amino acids. The trim removed 0 bases at V and 5 bases at J, leaving 7 bases unmatched. The CDR3 here is CASSVVSGGAGETQYF. In nucleotides, the CDR3 is TGTGCCAGCAGCGTAGTCAGCGGGGGGGCCGGGGAGACCCAGTACTTC.

This clonotype was detected a few times. V gene TRBV15 combines with J gene TRBJ2-5, with 8 bases fitting TRBD1. V dropped 5 bases and J dropped 5; count of bases not matched to a gene: 10. Germline-derived CDR1 and CDR2 are LNHNV and YYDKDF (reference sequence). The CDR3 sequence is 15 residues long. In DNA, the CDR3 is TGTGCCACCAGCCCGCGGACAGGGAGTGACGAGACCCAGTACTTC. Its protein product is CATSPRTGSDETQYF.

The CDR3 DNA reads as TGTGCCAGCAGCTTTTCGGAACCCTACGAGCAGTACGTC. This sequence encodes CASSFSEPYEQYV. The V and J genes are TRBV5-5 and TRBJ2-7; D is unresolved. Trimming removed 2 bases at V and 2 bases at J, with 8 bases between. The CDR3 runs to 13 residues. CDR1 SGHKS and CDR2 YYEKEE come from the germline V gene (reference sequence).

This clonotype was detected many times. The chain uses TRBV2 and TRBJ2-5; D is unclear. Germline CDR1 and CDR2: SNHLY and FYNNEI. V gave up 5 bases and J gave up 3 bases, with 13 bases separating them. This CDR3 has 14 amino acids. The CDR3 nucleotides are TGTGCCAGCAGTCGGACGGACGTGGAAGAGACCCAGTACTTC. The encoded protein is CASSRTDVEETQYF.

V usage is TRBV6-6 and J usage is TRBJ2-4; the D is unclear. With 8 bases removed from V and 6 bases from J, the gap between germline ends came to 8 bases. Germline V CDR1 and CDR2: MNHNY, SVGAGI (reference sequence). This CDR3 is 11 amino acids long. CDR3 loop: CASGEGNIQYF. The DNA of the CDR3 is TGTGCCAGCGGGGAAGGAAACATTCAGTACTTC.

J is TRBJ1-1 and V is TRBV27; TRBD1 might be the D (5 bases). The CDR3 has 17 amino acids. The V gene lost 3 bases and the J gene lost 7 bases, with 24 bases spanning the gap. The germline V gene has CDR1 MNHEY and CDR2 SMNVEV (reference sequence). This CDR3 reads CASSFKMGVGTTYEAFF. CDR3 DNA sequence: TGTGCCAGCAGTTTCAAGATGGGGGTAGGGACGACCTATGAAGCTTTCTTT.

This clonotype occurred many times. The CDR3 spells CASSRASGAGGFTDTQYF. The DNA of the CDR3 is TGCGCCAGCAGCCGAGCTTCTGGAGCGGGGGGGTTCACAGATACGCAGTATTTT. J is TRBJ2-3 and V is TRBV4-3; 10 positions match TRBD2. This CDR3 spans 18 amino acids. CDR1 is LGHNA and CDR2 is YSLEER in the germline V gene. The junction had 12 bases not matched to a gene; V was cut back by 4 bases and J by 2 bases.

J is TRBJ2-1 and V is TRBV9; TRBD2 agrees at 9 bases. From germline, CDR1 is SGDLS and CDR2 YYNGEE. The CDR3 has 17 amino acids. Unmatched junction bases numbered 7, after V lost 0 bases and J lost 3 bases. The CDR3 DNA reads as TGTGCCAGCAGCGTAGGGGTGGCGGGGGGGCTCTACAATGAGCAGTTCTTC. This codes for CASSVGVAGGLYNEQFF.

J is TRBJ2-6 and V is TRBV4-3; D is undetermined. From germline, CDR1 is LGHNA and CDR2 YSLEER. V was trimmed by 0 bases and J by 0 bases, leaving 9 bases between them. This CDR3 is built from 17 residues. CDR3 sequence: CASSQDSIRSGANVLTF. The CDR3 region has the DNA TGCGCCAGCAGCCAAGACAGCATACGCTCTGGGGCCAACGTCCTGACTTTC.

This clonotype was counted ten times or more. This chain connects TRBV27 to TRBJ1-5; D is ambiguous. V dropped 3 bases and J dropped 0 bases, with 6 bases sitting between them. The germline V gene encodes CDR1 MNHEY and CDR2 SMNVEV (reference sequence). This CDR3 comprises 14 residues. CDR3 sequence: CASSLKSSNQPQHF. CDR3 bases: TGTGCCAGCAGTTTGAAGAGTAGCAATCAGCCCCAGCATTTT.